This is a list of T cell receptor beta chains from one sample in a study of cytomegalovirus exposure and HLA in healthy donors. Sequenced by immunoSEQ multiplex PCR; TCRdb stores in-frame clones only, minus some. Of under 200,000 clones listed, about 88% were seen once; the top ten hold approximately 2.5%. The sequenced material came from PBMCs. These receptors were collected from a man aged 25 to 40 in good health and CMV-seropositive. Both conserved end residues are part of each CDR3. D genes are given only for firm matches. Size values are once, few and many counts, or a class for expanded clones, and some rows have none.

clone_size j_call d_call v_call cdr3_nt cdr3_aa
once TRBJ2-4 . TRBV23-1 TGCGCCAGGGGCAGGCCTCTTGAAGAGGGCAGCGGCCATTTCAAAAACATTCAGTACTTC CARGRPLEEGSGHFKNIQYF
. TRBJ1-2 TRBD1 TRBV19 TGTGCCAGTAGTGCCTCCGGGACAGGCTATGGCTACACCTTC CASSASGTGYGYTF
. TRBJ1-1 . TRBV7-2 TGTGCCAGCAGCTTATATGGGGGCCCGAACACTGAAGCTTTCTTT CASSLYGGPNTEAFF
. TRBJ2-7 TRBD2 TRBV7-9 TGTGCCGGCAGGGGACTAGATCCGGAGCAGTACTTC CAGRGLDPEQYF
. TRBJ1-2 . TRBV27 TGTGCCAGCAGTTATAAAGGACAGTCCGATGGCTACACCTTC CASSYKGQSDGYTF
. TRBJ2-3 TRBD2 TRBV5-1 TGCGCCAGCAGCATGACCCCGGGAGGCCAGGGAGATACGCAGTATTTT CASSMTPGGQGDTQYF
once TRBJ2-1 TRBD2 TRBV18 TGTGCCAGCTCACAACTAGCGGATACCTACAATGAGCAGTTCTTC CASSQLADTYNEQFF
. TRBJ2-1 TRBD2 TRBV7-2 TGTGCCAGCAGCTTAGTTCCGCTAGCGGGAGGGGGGTGGAGGAATGAGCAGTTCTTC CASSLVPLAGGGWRNEQFF
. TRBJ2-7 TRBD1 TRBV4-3 TGCGCCAGCAGCCAGGCACGGACAGGGTACTACGAGCAGTACTTC CASSQARTGYYEQYF
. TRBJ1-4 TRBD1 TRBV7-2 TGTGCCAGCAGCTCAGGGACAGGGGTACCAGAAAAACTGTTTTTT CASSSGTGVPEKLFF
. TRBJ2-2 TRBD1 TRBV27 TGTGCCAGCAGGAAGGCCCTCCGGACAGGGTCCACCGGGGAGCTGTTTTTT CASRKALRTGSTGELFF
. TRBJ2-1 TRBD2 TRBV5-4 TGTGCCAGCAGTTCAGGGAAGCGGGAGGGGGCCTACAATGAGCAGTTCTTC CASSSGKREGAYNEQFF
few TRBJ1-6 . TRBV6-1 TGTGCCAGCAGGGAAGGTCTTAGGTGGACGGGATGGCTCCACTTT CASREGLRWTGWLHF
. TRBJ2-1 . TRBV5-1 TGCGCCAGCAGCTTGGGGGGGCCCTTCAGGTCCTACAATGAGCAGTTCTTC CASSLGGPFRSYNEQFF
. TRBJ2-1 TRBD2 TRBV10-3 TGTGCCATCAGTGAGAGAAAGGGACTAGCGGGAGATGAGCAGTTCTTC CAISERKGLAGDEQFF
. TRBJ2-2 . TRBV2 TGTGCCAGCAGTGATGAGGTGATCCGGACCGGGGAGCTGTTTTTT CASSDEVIRTGELFF
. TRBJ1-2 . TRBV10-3 TGTGCCATCAGTGAGCAGGGAAACTATGGCTACACCTTC CAISEQGNYGYTF
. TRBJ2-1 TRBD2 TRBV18 TGTGCCAGCTCACCACCCCTCTCCCTAGCGGGAGGAGGTGAGCAGTTCTTC CASSPPLSLAGGGEQFF
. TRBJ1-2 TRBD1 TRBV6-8 TGTGCCAGCAGCTTACAGGGGGCGAATGGCTACACCTTC CASSLQGANGYTF
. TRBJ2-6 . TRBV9 TGTGCCAGCGGGGAAGACAGAGGATCTGGGGCCAACGTCCTGACTTTC CASGEDRGSGANVLTF
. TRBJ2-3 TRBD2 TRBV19 TGTGCCAGTAGTATAGATCGGGAGGGCCGGTTTTCGGATACGCAGTATTTT CASSIDREGRFSDTQYF
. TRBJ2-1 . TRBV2 TGTGCCAGCAGTGAACAGCGGAACTACAATGAGCAGTTCTTC CASSEQRNYNEQFF
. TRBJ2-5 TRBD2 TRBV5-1 TGCGCCAGCAGCGAATCCCTTAGCGGGAGTAGTGTGACCCAGTACTTC CASSESLSGSSVTQYF
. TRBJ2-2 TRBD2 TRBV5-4 TGTGCCAGCAGCCCGAGACTAGCGGGATCGAACACCGGGGAGCTGTTTTTT CASSPRLAGSNTGELFF
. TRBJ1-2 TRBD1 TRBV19 TGTGCCAGTAGACGTTGGACAGGCGGCTATGGCTACACCTTC CASRRWTGGYGYTF